Below, 12 T cell receptor beta chains from the same sample are listed, as sequenced in a study of blood T cell repertoires in COVID-19. Method: immunoSEQ multiplex PCR; TCRdb's copy keeps in-frame clones and lacks some. The sample shows under 300,000 clones, about 89% of them seen only once. Sequencing was performed on PBMCs or T cells enriched from blood (not recorded which). The receptors shown here come from a human donor in a cohort exposed to, infected with or recovered from COVID-19 (not recorded which). The donor label of this sample is uncertain.

The gene calls are TRBV6-6 and TRBJ1-1; 8 nucleotides align to TRBD1. V lost 6 bases to trimming and J lost 4 bases; unmatched junction nucleotides: 10. CDR1 MNHNY and CDR2 SVGAGI come from the germline V gene (reference sequence). The CDR3 loop spans 15 amino acids. As DNA, the CDR3 is TGTGCCAGCAGCCGCTCGGACAGGGAGGGCACTGAAGCTTTCTTT. Residues: CASSRSDREGTEAFF.

This clone has just a few counts. Other DNA variants within this sample encode the same CDR3. The CDR3 loop reads CASSPGYEQYF. Written as DNA, the CDR3 is TGTGCCAGCAGCCCCGGCTACGAGCAGTACTTC. This rearrangement joins TRBV3-1 (or the pseudogene TRBV3-2) to TRBJ2-7; D call uncertain. The CDR3 is made up of 11 amino acids. V lost 4 bases and J lost 3, with 4 bases in between. Germline assignment: CDR1 LGHDT and CDR2 YNNKEL (reference sequence).

The chain recombines TRBV5-1 with TRBJ2-2, with D possibly matching TRBD2 (5 bases). With 2 bases removed from V and 0 bases from J, the gap between germline ends came to 11 bases. The CDR3 sequence is 16 residues long. Germline CDR1 reads SGHRS; CDR2 reads YFSETQ. The CDR3 is CASSFFMTTNTGELFF. The CDR3 DNA sequence: TGCGCCAGCAGCTTTTTTATGACTACGAACACCGGGGAGCTGTTTTTT.

The V and J genes are TRBV7-8 and TRBJ2-7, with D possibly TRBD2 on 6 matching bases. Germline V gene lookup returns CDR1 SGHVS and CDR2 FQNEAQ. The length of the CDR3 is 14 residues. The V end was cut by 3 bases, the J end by 6 bases, with 15 bases between. The CDR3 loop is CASSFGTSRREQYF. Here the CDR3 DNA reads TGTGCCAGCAGCTTCGGGACTTCCCGCCGCGAGCAGTACTTC.

The CDR3, as DNA: TGTGCCAGCAGCTTAGTGGCGGGGGGGCCTCATACGCAGTATTTT. It is translated as CASSLVAGGPHTQYF. The genes are TRBV11-2 and TRBJ2-3, with 9 bases that match TRBD2. Germline V CDR1 and CDR2: SGHAT, FQNNGV. V shed 1 base and J 7 bases; nucleotides not matched to a gene: 6. There are 15 residues in the CDR3.

The CDR3 protein is CSASHVLRQETQYF. The CDR3 DNA follows: TGCAGTGCTAGTCATGTACTCCGCCAAGAGACCCAGTACTTC. The chain is built from TRBV20-1 and TRBJ2-5, with D unresolved. The CDR3 is made up of 14 amino acids. V was shortened by 3 bases and J by 1 base, with 12 bases between the two germline ends. Germline CDR1 and CDR2: DFQATT and SNEGSKA (reference sequence).

This clone was detected once. The chain uses TRBV4-1 and TRBJ1-1; D might be TRBD1 (6 bases). The ends were cut back, 5 bases at V and 8 bases at J, with 27 bases in the middle. The germline V gene has CDR1 MGHRA and CDR2 YSYEKL. The CDR3 has 17 amino acids. DNA for the CDR3: TGCGCCAGCAGCTCCCCCTCGGGGACACCGGTGGGGTGGGAAGCTTTCTTT. It encodes CASSSPSGTPVGWEAFF.

This clone was seen once. The rearrangement joins TRBV24-1 to TRBJ1-6, with 7 bases identical to TRBD1. The CDR3 totals 14 residues. From germline, CDR1 is KGHDR and CDR2 SFDVKD. Unmatched junction bases numbered 5, after V lost 0 bases and J lost 13 bases. The CDR3 sequence: CATSDLRGQIPLHF. In nucleotides, the CDR3 is TGTGCCACCAGTGATTTGCGGGGACAGATCCCCCTCCACTTT.

The chain has TRBV5-1 and TRBJ2-5; perhaps TRBD1 as D (5 bases). In germline, CDR1 is SGHRS, CDR2 YFSETQ. The CDR3 has 14 amino acids. V was pared by 3 bases and J by 2 bases, with 11 bases between. Here the CDR3 DNA reads TGCGCCAGCAGCTACCTGGGGCAGCAAGAGACCCAGTACTTC. It specifies CASSYLGQQETQYF.

The chain recombines TRBV18 with TRBJ2-7; 8 nucleotides align to TRBD1. From germline, CDR1 is KGHSH and CDR2 LQKENI. V was pared by 4 bases and J by 0 bases, with 8 bases of the junction left unmatched. The CDR3 is 16 residues long. The DNA for the CDR3 is TGTGCCAGCTCACGACTGGGACAGGACAGCTCCTACGAGCAGTACTTC. Its translation: CASSRLGQDSSYEQYF.

The genes are TRBV19 and TRBJ1-1, with 8 bases aligning to TRBD1. The length of the CDR3 is 16 residues. The J segment lost 1 base and the V segment lost 7 bases, leaving 11 bases of the junction unmatched. Germline CDR1 and CDR2: LNHDA and SQIVND (reference sequence). The CDR3 loop is CASTRAGQGRNTEAFF. The CDR3 DNA is TGTGCCAGTACCAGGGCCGGACAGGGCCGGAACACTGAAGCTTTCTTT.

The chain uses TRBV19 and TRBJ1-1; D may be TRBD1 (5 bases). The CDR3 has 13 amino acids. The V gene lost 7 bases and the J gene lost 1 base, with 10 bases spanning the gap. In germline, CDR1 is LNHDA, CDR2 SQIVND (reference sequence). Here the CDR3 DNA reads TGTGCCAGTAACGGGGGGGGGAACACTGAAGCTTTCTTT. Translation gives CASNGGGNTEAFF.